This TCR beta chain came from a study of T cell changes during pregnancy in multiple sclerosis. The repertoire was sequenced with immunoSEQ multiplex PCR; TCRdb's copy has only in-frame clones and lacks some. The repertoire consists of more than 65,000 clones, with 75% to 95% occurring once and the leading ten covering approximately 0.41%. This clone came up once. V was trimmed by 0 bases and J by 2 bases, leaving 9 bases between them. The CDR3 extends over 15 amino acids. Germline V gene lookup returns CDR1 ENHRY and CDR2 SYGVKD. Sequencing was performed on CD4+ T cells from peripheral blood mononuclear cells, taken before pregnancy. V usage is TRBV10-3 and J usage is TRBJ2-3; D gene uncertain. The TCR sequence derives from a female donor with multiple sclerosis, enrolled in a pregnancy study. The CDR3: CAISESSGFTDTQYF. The CDR3 DNA follows: TGTGCCATCAGTGAGTCTAGTGGTTTCACAGATACGCAGTATTTT.